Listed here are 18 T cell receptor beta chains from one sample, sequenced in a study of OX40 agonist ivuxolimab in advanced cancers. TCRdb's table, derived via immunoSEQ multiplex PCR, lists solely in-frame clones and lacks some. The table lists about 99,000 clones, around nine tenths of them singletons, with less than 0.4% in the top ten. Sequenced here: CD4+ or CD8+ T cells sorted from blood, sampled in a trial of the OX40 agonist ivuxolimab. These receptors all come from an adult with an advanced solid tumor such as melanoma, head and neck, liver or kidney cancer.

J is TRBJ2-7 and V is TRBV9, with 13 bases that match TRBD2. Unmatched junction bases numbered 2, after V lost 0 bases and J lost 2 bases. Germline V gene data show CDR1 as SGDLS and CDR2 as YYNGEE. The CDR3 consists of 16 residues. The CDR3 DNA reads TGTGCCAGCAGCGTAGGGACTAGCGGGAGAACCTACGAGCAGTACTTC. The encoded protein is CASSVGTSGRTYEQYF.

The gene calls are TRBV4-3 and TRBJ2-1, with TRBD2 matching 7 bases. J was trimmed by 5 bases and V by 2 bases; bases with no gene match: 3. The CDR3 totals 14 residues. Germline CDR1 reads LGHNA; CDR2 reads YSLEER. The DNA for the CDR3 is TGCGCCAGCAGCCAACCCGGGACTAACAATGAGCAGTTCTTC. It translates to CASSQPGTNNEQFF.

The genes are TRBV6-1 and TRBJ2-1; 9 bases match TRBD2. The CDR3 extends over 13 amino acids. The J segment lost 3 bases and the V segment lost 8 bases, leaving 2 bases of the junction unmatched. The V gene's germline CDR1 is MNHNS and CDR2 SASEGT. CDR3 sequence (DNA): TGTGCCAGCCAGCGGGAGGTCTACAATGAGCAGTTCTTC. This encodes CASQREVYNEQFF.

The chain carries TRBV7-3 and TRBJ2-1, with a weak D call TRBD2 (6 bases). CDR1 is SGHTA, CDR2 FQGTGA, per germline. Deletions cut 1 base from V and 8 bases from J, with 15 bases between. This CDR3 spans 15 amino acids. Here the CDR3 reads CASSLMGLTTDEQFF. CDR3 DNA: TGTGCCAGCAGCTTAATGGGACTGACTACAGATGAGCAGTTCTTC.

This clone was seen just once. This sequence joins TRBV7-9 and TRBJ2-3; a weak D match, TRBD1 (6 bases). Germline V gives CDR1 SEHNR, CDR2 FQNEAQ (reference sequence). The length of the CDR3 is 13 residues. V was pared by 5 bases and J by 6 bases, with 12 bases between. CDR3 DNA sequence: TGTGCCAGCAGCCCCCCGACAGGTGATACGCAGTATTTT. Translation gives CASSPPTGDTQYF.

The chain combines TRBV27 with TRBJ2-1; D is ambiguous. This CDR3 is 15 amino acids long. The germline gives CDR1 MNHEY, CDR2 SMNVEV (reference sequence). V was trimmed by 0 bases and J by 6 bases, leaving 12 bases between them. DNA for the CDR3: TGTGCCAGCAGTTTATCCATTGAATGGAGCAATGAGCAGTTCTTC. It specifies CASSLSIEWSNEQFF.

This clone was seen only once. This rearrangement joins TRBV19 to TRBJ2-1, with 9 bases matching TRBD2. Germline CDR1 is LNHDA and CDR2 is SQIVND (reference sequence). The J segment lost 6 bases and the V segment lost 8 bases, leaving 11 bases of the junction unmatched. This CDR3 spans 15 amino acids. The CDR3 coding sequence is TGTGCCAGTGCACCGACGGGACTAGCCCTCAATGAGCAGTTCTTC. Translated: CASAPTGLALNEQFF.

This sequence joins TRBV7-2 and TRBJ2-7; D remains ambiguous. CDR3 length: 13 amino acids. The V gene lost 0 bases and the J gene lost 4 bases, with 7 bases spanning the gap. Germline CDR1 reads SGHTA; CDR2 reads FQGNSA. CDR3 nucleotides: TGTGCCAGCAGCTTAGCGATCGAGTACGAGCAGTACTTC. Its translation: CASSLAIEYEQYF.

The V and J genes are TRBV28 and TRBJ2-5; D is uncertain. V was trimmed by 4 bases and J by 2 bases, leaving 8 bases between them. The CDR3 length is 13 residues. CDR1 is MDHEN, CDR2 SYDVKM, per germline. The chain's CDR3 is CASSWQTQETQYF. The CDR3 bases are TGTGCCAGCAGTTGGCAGACTCAAGAGACCCAGTACTTC. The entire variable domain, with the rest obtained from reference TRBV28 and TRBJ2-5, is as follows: DVKVTQSSRYLVKRTGEKVFLECVQDMDHENMFWYRQDPGLGLRLIYFSYDVKMKEKGDIPEGYSVSREKKERFSLILESASTNQTSMYLCASSWQTQETQYFGPGTRLLVL.

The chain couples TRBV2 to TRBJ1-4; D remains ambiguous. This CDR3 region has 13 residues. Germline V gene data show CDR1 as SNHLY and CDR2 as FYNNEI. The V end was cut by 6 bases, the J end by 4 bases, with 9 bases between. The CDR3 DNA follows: TGTGCCAGCAGGGTTTCTAGTAATGAAAAACTGTTTTTT. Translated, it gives CASRVSSNEKLFF.

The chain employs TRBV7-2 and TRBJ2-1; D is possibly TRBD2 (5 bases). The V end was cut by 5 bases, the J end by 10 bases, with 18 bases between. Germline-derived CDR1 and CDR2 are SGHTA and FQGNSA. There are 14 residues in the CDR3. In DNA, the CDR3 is TGTGCCAGCAGCCTAGGAAAGGATCGGAGGGAGCAGTTCTTC. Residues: CASSLGKDRREQFF.

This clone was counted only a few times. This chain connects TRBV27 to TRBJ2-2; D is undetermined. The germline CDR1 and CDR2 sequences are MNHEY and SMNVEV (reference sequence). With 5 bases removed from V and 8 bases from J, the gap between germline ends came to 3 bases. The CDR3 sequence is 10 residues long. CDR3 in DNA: TGTGCCAGCAGTCCGGGGGAGCTGTTTTTT. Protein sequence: CASSPGELFF.

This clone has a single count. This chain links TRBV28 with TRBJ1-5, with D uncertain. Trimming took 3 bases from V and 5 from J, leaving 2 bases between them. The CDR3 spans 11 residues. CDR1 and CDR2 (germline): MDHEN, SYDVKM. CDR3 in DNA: TGTGCCAGCAGTTTCGATCAGCCCCAGCATTTT. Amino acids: CASSFDQPQHF. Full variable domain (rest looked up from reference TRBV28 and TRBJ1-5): DVKVTQSSRYLVKRTGEKVFLECVQDMDHENMFWYRQDPGLGLRLIYFSYDVKMKEKGDIPEGYSVSREKKERFSLILESASTNQTSMYLCASSFDQPQHFGDGTRLSIL.

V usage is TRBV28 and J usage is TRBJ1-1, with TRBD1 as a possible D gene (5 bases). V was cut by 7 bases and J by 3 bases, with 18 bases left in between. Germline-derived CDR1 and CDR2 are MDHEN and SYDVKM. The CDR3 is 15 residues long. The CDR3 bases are TGTGCCAGCAACCGTCCCGGGACGGCAGACACTGAAGCTTTCTTT. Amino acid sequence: CASNRPGTADTEAFF.

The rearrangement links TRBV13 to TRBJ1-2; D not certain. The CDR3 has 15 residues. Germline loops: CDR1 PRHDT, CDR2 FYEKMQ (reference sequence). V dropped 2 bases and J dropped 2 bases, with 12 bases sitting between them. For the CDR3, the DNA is TGTGCCAGCAGCTTAACTAAGCTGAACAACTATGGCTACACCTTC. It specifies CASSLTKLNNYGYTF.

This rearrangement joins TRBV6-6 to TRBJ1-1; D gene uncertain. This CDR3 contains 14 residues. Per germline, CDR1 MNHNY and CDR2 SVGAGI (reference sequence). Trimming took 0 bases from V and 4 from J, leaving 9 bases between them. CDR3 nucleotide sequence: TGTGCCAGCAGTTACTCTCCGGGTGTCACTGAAGCTTTCTTT. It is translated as CASSYSPGVTEAFF.

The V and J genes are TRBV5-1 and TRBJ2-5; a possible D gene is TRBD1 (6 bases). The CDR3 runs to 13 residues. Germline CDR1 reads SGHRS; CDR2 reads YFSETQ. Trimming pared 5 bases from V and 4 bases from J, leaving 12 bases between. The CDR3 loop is CASSYRARETQYF. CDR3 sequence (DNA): TGCGCCAGCAGTTACAGGGCGCGAGAGACCCAGTACTTC.

CDR3 DNA sequence: TGCGCCACACAACTAGCGGGAACGGATACGCAGTATTTT. It specifies CATQLAGTDTQYF. This rearrangement joins TRBV10-1 to TRBJ2-3, with 10 nucleotides matching TRBD2. Germline values: CDR1 WNHNN, CDR2 SYGVQD (reference sequence). V shed 10 bases, J shed 6 bases, and the junction held 7 bases outside the gene matches. The CDR3 contains 13 residues.